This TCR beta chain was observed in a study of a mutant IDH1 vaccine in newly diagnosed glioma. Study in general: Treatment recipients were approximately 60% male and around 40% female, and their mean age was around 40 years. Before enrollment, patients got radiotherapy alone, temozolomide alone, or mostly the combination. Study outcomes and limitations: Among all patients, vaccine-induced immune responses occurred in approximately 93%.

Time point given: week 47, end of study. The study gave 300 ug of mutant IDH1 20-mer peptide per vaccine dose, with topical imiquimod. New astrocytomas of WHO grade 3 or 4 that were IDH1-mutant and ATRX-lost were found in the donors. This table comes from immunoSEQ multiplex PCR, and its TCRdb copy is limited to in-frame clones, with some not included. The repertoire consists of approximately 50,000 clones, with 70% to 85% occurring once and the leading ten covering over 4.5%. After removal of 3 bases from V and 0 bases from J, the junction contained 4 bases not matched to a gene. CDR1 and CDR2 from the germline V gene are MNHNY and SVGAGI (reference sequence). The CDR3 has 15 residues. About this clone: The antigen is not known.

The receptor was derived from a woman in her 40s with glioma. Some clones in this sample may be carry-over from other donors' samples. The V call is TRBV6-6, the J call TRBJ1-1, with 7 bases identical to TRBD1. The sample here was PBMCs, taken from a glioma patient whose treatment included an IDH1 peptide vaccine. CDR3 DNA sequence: TGTGCCAGCAGTTATGGGACAGCCATGAACACTGAAGCTTTCTTT. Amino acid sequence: CASSYGTAMNTEAFF.